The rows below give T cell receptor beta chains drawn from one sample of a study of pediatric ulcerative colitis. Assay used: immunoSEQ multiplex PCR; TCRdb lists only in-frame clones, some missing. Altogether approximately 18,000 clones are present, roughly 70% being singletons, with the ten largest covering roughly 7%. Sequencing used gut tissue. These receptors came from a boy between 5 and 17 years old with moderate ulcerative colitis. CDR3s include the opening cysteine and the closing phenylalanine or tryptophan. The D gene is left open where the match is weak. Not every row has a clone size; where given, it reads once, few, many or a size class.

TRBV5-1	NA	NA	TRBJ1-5	CASSLESRIGPQHF	TGCGCCAGCAGCTTGGAAAGCAGAATAGGGCCCCAGCATTTT
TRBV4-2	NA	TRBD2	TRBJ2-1	CASSQALAGGMNEQFF	TGTGCCAGCAGCCAAGCGCTAGCGGGAGGAATGAATGAGCAGTTCTTC
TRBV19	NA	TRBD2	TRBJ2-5	CASSILAGGQETQYF	TGTGCCAGTAGTATACTAGCGGGAGGGCAAGAGACCCAGTACTTC
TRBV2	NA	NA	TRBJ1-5	CASSSQRGGNQPQHF	TGTGCCAGCAGTTCTCAAAGGGGGGGAAATCAGCCCCAGCATTTT
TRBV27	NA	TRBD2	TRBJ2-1	CASSPKRGAYNEQFF	TGTGCCAGCAGCCCTAAGCGGGGGGCGTACAATGAGCAGTTCTTC
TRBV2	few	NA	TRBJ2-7	CASSVGLESGEQYF	TGTGCCAGCAGCGTGGGACTGGAAAGTGGCGAGCAGTACTTC
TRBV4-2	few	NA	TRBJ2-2	CASSHVPGGGGTGELFF	TGTGCCAGCAGCCATGTCCCCGGCGGGGGCGGTACCGGGGAGCTGTTTTTT
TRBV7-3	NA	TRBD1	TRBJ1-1	CASPGGNTEAFF	TGTGCCAGCCCAGGGGGCAACACTGAAGCTTTCTTT
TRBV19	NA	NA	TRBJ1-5	CASSPDKLSLYSNQPQHF	TGTGCCAGTAGTCCAGACAAACTCTCCTTATATAGCAATCAGCCCCAGCATTTT
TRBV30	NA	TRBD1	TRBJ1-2	CAWSSGGWGYGYTF	TGTGCCTGGAGCTCAGGGGGTTGGGGCTATGGCTACACCTTC
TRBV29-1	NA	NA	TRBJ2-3	CSVGPFGSSTDTQYF	TGCAGCGTTGGCCCCTTCGGTAGCAGCACAGATACGCAGTATTTT
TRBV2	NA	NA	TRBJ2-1	CASMNRNHNEQFF	TGTGCCAGCATGAACAGAAACCACAATGAGCAGTTCTTC
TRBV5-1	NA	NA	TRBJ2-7	CASSLVQGWGEQYF	TGCGCCAGCAGCTTGGTGCAGGGCTGGGGCGAGCAGTACTTC
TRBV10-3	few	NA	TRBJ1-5	CAISENGEQPQHF	TGTGCCATCAGTGAGAACGGGGAACAGCCCCAGCATTTT
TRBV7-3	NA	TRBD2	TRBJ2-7	CASSLAGGPYEQYF	TGTGCCAGCAGCTTAGCGGGGGGCCCCTACGAGCAGTACTTC
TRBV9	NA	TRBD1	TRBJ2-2	CASSSRTGGLGELFF	TGTGCCAGCAGCTCCCGGACAGGGGGCCTCGGGGAGCTGTTTTTT
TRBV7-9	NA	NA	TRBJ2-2	CASSLRDRRNTGELFF	TGTGCCAGCAGCTTACGAGACAGAAGGAACACCGGGGAGCTGTTTTTT
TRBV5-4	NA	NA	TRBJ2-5	CASRTTREPQETQYF	TGTGCCAGCAGAACGACTAGGGAGCCCCAAGAGACCCAGTACTTC
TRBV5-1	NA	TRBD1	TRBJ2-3	CASSSPRDRPHF	TGCGCCAGCAGCTCCCCCCGGGACAGGCCCCATTTT
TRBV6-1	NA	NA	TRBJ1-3	CASSLQTGQPNTIYF	TGTGCCAGCAGCTTGCAGACCGGACAGCCGAACACCATATATTTT
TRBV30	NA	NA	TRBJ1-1	CAWSHRVGSITEAFF	TGTGCCTGGAGTCACAGGGTAGGTAGCATCACTGAAGCTTTCTTT
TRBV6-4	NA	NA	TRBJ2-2	CASSDKSDTGELFF	TGTGCCAGCAGTGACAAAAGCGACACCGGGGAGCTGTTTTTT
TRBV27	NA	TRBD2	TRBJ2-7	CASSGAGGRSYEQYF	TGTGCCAGCAGCGGGGCGGGGGGGCGATCCTACGAGCAGTACTTC
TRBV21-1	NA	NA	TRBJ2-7	CASTRDGEQYF	TGTGCCAGTACCCGGGACGGTGAGCAGTACTTC
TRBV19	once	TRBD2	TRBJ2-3	CASSRDYGALAGSTDTQYF	TGTGCCAGTAGTAGGGACTACGGGGCGCTAGCGGGGAGCACAGATACGCAGTATTTT
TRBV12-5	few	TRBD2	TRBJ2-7	CASGLAWASGTHYEQYF	TGTGCTAGTGGTTTGGCTTGGGCTAGCGGGACCCACTACGAGCAGTACTTC
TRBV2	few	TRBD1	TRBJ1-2	CASSLQGAGGYTF	TGTGCCAGCAGTCTACAGGGGGCCGGTGGCTACACCTTC
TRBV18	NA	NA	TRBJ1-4	CASSPSRPLKNEKLFF	TGTGCCAGCTCACCAAGCAGGCCCCTCAAAAATGAAAAACTGTTTTTT
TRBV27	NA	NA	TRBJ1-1	CASSGTWWATEAFF	TGTGCCAGCAGCGGGACATGGTGGGCCACTGAAGCTTTCTTT
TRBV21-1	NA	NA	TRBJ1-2	CASSMRGPKDPHGYTF	TGTGCCAGCAGCATGCGAGGACCCAAGGACCCGCATGGCTACACCTTC
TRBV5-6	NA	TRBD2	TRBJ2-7	CASSSWTSDSYEQYF	TGTGCCAGCAGCTCGTGGACTAGCGACTCCTACGAGCAGTACTTC
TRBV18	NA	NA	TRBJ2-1	CASSPRASVDEQFF	TGTGCCAGCTCACCACGGGCTAGCGTTGATGAGCAGTTCTTC
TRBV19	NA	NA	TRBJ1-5	CASSPEGNQPQHF	TGTGCCAGTAGTCCGGAAGGGAATCAGCCCCAGCATTTT
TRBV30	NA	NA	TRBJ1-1	CAWSLQGNTEAFF	TGTGCCTGGAGCCTACAGGGAAACACTGAAGCTTTCTTT
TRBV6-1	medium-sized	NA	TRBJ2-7	CASSEDSGGPYEQYF	TGTGCCAGCAGTGAAGACTCGGGCGGTCCCTACGAGCAGTACTTC
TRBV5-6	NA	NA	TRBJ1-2	CASSSSLYRQGYGYTF	TGTGCCAGCAGCTCCTCCTTGTATCGGCAGGGCTATGGCTACACCTTC